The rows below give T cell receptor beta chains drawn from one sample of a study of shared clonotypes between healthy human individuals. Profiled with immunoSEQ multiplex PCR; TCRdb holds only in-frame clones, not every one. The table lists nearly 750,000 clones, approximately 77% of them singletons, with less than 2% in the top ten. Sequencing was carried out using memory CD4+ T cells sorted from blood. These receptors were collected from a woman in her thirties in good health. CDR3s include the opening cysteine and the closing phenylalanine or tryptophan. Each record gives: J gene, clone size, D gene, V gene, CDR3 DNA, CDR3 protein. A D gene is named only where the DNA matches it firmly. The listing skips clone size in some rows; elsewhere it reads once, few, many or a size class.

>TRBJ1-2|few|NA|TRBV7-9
TGTGCCAGCAGCTCAGATCGGACCCTCGGGCCTAACTATGGCTACACCTTC
CASSSDRTLGPNYGYTF
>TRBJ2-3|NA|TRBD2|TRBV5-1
TGCGCCAGCAGCTTGGACGGCGGGAGACCAGATACGCAGTATTTT
CASSLDGGRPDTQYF
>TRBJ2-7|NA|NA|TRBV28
TGTGCCAGCAGTTTGTCCCTCGGGACTCCCTACGAGCAGTACTTC
CASSLSLGTPYEQYF
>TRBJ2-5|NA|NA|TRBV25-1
TGTGCCAGCAAGGGTTTAAGGTTGGAAGAGACCCAGTACTTC
CASKGLRLEETQYF
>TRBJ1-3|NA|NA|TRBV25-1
TGTGCCACCTTTTCATCGGGAGGAAACACCATATATTTT
CATFSSGGNTIYF
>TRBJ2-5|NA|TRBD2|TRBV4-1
TGCGCCAGCAGCCAAGATCTCGGTAGCGGGATGGAGACCCAGTACTTC
CASSQDLGSGMETQYF
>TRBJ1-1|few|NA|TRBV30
TGTGCCTGGAGTAGGGGAGGCCCTGAAGCTTTCTTT
CAWSRGGPEAFF
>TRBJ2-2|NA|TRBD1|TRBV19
TGTGCCAGTAGTATAGGTGGGACAGGGGGCACCGGGGAGCTGTTTTTT
CASSIGGTGGTGELFF
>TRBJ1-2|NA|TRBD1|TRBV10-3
TGTGCCATCAGCACTCAAGGGGGCGCGAGCTATGGCTACACCTTC
CAISTQGGASYGYTF
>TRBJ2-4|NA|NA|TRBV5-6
TGTGCCAGCAGCTTCAGAGCGGAAGATGCGTCCAAAAACATTCAGTACTTC
CASSFRAEDASKNIQYF
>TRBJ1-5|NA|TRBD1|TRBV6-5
TGTGCCAGCAGCGGACAGGCTCATCAGCCCCAGCATTTT
CASSGQAHQPQHF
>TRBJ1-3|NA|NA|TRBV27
TGTGCCAGCAGTTTTTCTTGGGGGGACGGAAACACCATATATTTT
CASSFSWGDGNTIYF
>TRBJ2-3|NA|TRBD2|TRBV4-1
TGCGCCAGCAGCCAAACGGGTAGCGGGGCCAGCACAGATACGCAGTATTTT
CASSQTGSGASTDTQYF
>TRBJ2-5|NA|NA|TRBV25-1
TGTGCCAGCAGTGTAGGATTTGGGGTCCAAGAGACCCAGTACTTC
CASSVGFGVQETQYF
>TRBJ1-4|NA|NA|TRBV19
TGTGCCAGTAGCACAGGACAGTTACCAACTAATGAAAAACTGTTTTTT
CASSTGQLPTNEKLFF
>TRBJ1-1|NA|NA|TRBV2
TGTGCCAGCGGGGTCGGGGGAACCTACACTGAAGCTTTCTTT
CASGVGGTYTEAFF
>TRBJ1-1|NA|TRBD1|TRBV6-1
TGTGCCAGCAGTGCTACAGGGGCCCCGAACACTGAAGCTTTCTTT
CASSATGAPNTEAFF
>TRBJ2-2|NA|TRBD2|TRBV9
TGTGCCAGCAGCGTAGGGCTAGCGGTGAACACCGGGGAGCTGTTTTTT
CASSVGLAVNTGELFF
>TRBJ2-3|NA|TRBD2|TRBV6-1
TGTGCCAGCAGTGAATTAGCGGGAGTCCCAGATACGCAGTATTTT
CASSELAGVPDTQYF
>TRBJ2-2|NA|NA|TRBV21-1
TGTGCCAGCAGCAAATGGGGCCTCGTTGGACAGGAAATCTCCGGGGAGCTGTTTTTT
CASSKWGLVGQEISGELFF
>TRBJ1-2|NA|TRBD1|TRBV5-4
TGTGCCAGCAGCTTTGGTACAGGGGGTATTAACTATGGCTACACCTTC
CASSFGTGGINYGYTF
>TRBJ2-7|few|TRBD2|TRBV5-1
TGCGCCAGCAGCCTAGGAGCGGGACCCTACGAGCAGTACTTC
CASSLGAGPYEQYF
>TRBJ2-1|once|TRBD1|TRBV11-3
TGTGCCAGCAGCGGGGCAGGGGGCTACAATGAGCAGTTCTTC
CASSGAGGYNEQFF
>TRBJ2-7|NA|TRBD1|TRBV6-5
TGTGCCAGCAGCCACAGGGGCGACTCCTACGAGCAGTACTTC
CASSHRGDSYEQYF
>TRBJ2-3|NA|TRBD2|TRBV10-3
TGTGCCATCAGTCACGGACTAGGCACAGATACGCAGTATTTT
CAISHGLGTDTQYF
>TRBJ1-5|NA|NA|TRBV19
TGTGCCAGTAGTAAAGGTGACAATAGCAATCAGCCCCAGCATTTT
CASSKGDNSNQPQHF
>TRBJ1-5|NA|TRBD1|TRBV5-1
TGCGCCAGCAGCCGGACAGGGACAGATCAGCCCCAGCATTTT
CASSRTGTDQPQHF
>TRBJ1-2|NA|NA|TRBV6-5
TGTGCCAGCAGTTACTCAGCAACGGGGGCGTATGGCTACACCTTC
CASSYSATGAYGYTF
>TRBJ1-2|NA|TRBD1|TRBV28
TGTGCCAGCAGTTTGGGGGGGACAGGGCAGAAGGGCTACACCTTC
CASSLGGTGQKGYTF
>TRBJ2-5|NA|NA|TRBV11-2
TGTGCCAGCAGCCCCGGGTTTGGAAAAGAGACCCAGTACTTC
CASSPGFGKETQYF
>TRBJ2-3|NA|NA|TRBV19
TGTGCCAGTACGGGTTTAGCTAGCACAGATACGCAGTATTTT
CASTGLASTDTQYF
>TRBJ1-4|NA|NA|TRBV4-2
TGTGCCAGCAGGATGGGAACAACTAATGAAAAACTGTTTTTT
CASRMGTTNEKLFF
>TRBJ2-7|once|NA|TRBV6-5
TGTGCCAGCAGCTACAGGGGGAGGGATGGCTCCTACGAGCAGTACTTC
CASSYRGRDGSYEQYF
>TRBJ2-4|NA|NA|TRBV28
TGTGCCAGCAGTTTACCCGGCCGGTTAGTGGGGGTCGGGAACATTCAGTACTTC
CASSLPGRLVGVGNIQYF
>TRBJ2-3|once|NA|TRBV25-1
TGTGCCAGCAGTGAATCTAAGGGGGACCACACAGCTTCGCAGTATTTT
CASSESKGDHTASQYF
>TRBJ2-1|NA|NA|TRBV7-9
TGTGCCAGCACCGCCACGGGAGTCGGGGATGAGCAGTTCTTC
CASTATGVGDEQFF
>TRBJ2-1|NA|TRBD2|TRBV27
TGTGCCAGCAGTCCCCAACCGGGACTAGCGTCCAATGAGCAGTTCTTC
CASSPQPGLASNEQFF
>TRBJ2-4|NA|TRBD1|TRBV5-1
TGCGCCAGCAGCGCAACGGGACAGGGACGTGCCATTCAGTACTTC
CASSATGQGRAIQYF
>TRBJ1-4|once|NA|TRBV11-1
TGTGCCAGCAATGGGGTAGAGGGCGAAAAACTGTTTTTT
CASNGVEGEKLFF
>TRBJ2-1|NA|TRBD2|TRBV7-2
TGTGCCAGCAGCTTCGGGACTAGCTTCAATGAGCAGTTCTTC
CASSFGTSFNEQFF
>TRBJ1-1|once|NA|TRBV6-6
TGTGCCAGTAACCCCGACGTTATAGATAGTGATGAAGCTTTCTTT
CASNPDVIDSDEAFF
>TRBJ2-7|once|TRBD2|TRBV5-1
TGCGCCAGCAGCTGGGGCAGGACTAGCGGGAGGACGAGTTACGAGCAGTACTTC
CASSWGRTSGRTSYEQYF
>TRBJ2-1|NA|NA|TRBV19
TGTGCCAGTAGTTATCTCGGGGCCTACAATGAGCAGTTCTTC
CASSYLGAYNEQFF
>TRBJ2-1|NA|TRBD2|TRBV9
TGTGCCAGCAGCCCGGGGGGGGCAGGGTGGATCAGTGAGCAGTTCTTC
CASSPGGAGWISEQFF
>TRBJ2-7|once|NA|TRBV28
TGTGCCAGCAGTAGCAACAGTCTAGAGCAGTACTTC
CASSSNSLEQYF